Listed below are T cell receptor beta chains from one sample, sequenced in a study of cytomegalovirus exposure and HLA in healthy donors. The repertoire was sequenced with immunoSEQ multiplex PCR; TCRdb's copy has only in-frame clones and lacks some. The sample carries 100,000 to 150,000 clones, approximately 17% recorded once. The sample taken for sequencing was PBMCs. These receptor sequences come from a female donor in good health and CMV-seropositive. Both conserved end residues are part of each CDR3. D genes are given only for firm matches. Expanded clones get a size class; other rows say once, few or many, or leave the size out.

TGTGCCAGCAGTAAACAGGGGGTAGGAGAAAAACTGTTTTTT	CASSKQGVGEKLFF	few	TRBV6-5	TRBJ1-4	TRBD1
TGTGCCTGGAGTGTACGGGGGAGCTCTGGAAACACCATATATTTT	CAWSVRGSSGNTIYF	-	TRBV30	TRBJ1-3	-
TGTGCCAGCAGTTACTCGGCAGGGTACAATTACGAGCAGTACTTC	CASSYSAGYNYEQYF	few	TRBV6-5	TRBJ2-7	-
TGCGCCAGCAGCCTGGCCAGGGAAAACACCATATATTTT	CASSLARENTIYF	-	TRBV4-1	TRBJ1-3	-
TGTGCCAGCAGCAGACAACAGGGGGCGGTCGAGCAGTACTTC	CASSRQQGAVEQYF	-	TRBV5-5	TRBJ2-7	TRBD1
TGTGCCAGCAGTTTTCTGGACAGGGCCCCCTCCTATGGCTACACCTTC	CASSFLDRAPSYGYTF	-	TRBV6-5	TRBJ1-2	TRBD1
TGTGCCAGCAGCGTAGATCCGGCCTACAATGAGCAGTTCTTC	CASSVDPAYNEQFF	few	TRBV9	TRBJ2-1	-
TGTGCCACCAGCAGAGGGGGACGCGGGGTTCCTGGAAACACCATATATTTT	CATSRGGRGVPGNTIYF	few	TRBV15	TRBJ1-3	-
TGCGCCAGCAGCTTGGAAGGCGGCTCCTACGAGCAGTACTTC	CASSLEGGSYEQYF	few	TRBV5-1	TRBJ2-7	-
TGCGCCAGCAGTGAGTCGGTCGGGGGAAACACTGAAGCTTTCTTT	CASSESVGGNTEAFF	-	TRBV10-1	TRBJ1-1	-
TGCGCCAGCAGCCAAGTGAACTTCGGTTATGAGCAGTTCTTC	CASSQVNFGYEQFF	-	TRBV4-3	TRBJ2-1	-
TGTGCCAGCAGCCTGGTCAGGGTTGTCTCTAATTCACCCCTCCACTTT	CASSLVRVVSNSPLHF	-	TRBV7-2	TRBJ1-6	-
TGTGCCAGCAGTTTCCCCGGAGGGGAGCAGTACTTC	CASSFPGGEQYF	-	TRBV27	TRBJ2-7	-
TGCGCCAGCAGCCCCCTAGCGGGAGGGGGGAACATTCAGTACTTC	CASSPLAGGGNIQYF	-	TRBV10-2	TRBJ2-4	TRBD2
TGTGCCAGCAGCTTAGCGACGGGAACCTACAATGAGCAGTTCTTC	CASSLATGTYNEQFF	-	TRBV7-9	TRBJ2-1	-
TGCGCCAGCAGTGAGGCGCGGGGAGGGTCGTCGAGTGAGCAGTTCTTC	CASSEARGGSSSEQFF	-	TRBV10-2	TRBJ2-1	TRBD2
TGTGCCAGCACTCGAGGGACAGGGGGGACCCAGTACTTC	CASTRGTGGTQYF	-	TRBV27	TRBJ2-5	TRBD1
TGTGCCAGCAGTGAAAGCTCGGGACTTCGGTATGGCTACACCTTC	CASSESSGLRYGYTF	-	TRBV25-1	TRBJ1-2	-
TGTGCCAGTCACCGTCGGGGAGAGACCCAGTACTTC	CASHRRGETQYF	few	TRBV27	TRBJ2-5	-
TGTGCCAGCAGCTTAGACCTAACGCGTAACAGGGAAGGGCAGTTCTTC	CASSLDLTRNREGQFF	-	TRBV11-2	TRBJ2-1	-
TGTGCCAGCAGTTGGGGACAGTCCTCATGGTACACTGAAGCTTTCTTT	CASSWGQSSWYTEAFF	-	TRBV2	TRBJ1-1	TRBD1
TGTGCCAGCAAACTGGGACAGGGGGCCGGAAACATTCAGTACTTC	CASKLGQGAGNIQYF	few	TRBV6-5	TRBJ2-4	TRBD1
TGTGCCAGCAGTTCAGACTCTAGCAATCAGCCCCAGCATTTT	CASSSDSSNQPQHF	-	TRBV27	TRBJ1-5	-
TGTGCCAGCAGTTACGGTTCGGGGGAGACCCAGTACTTC	CASSYGSGETQYF	few	TRBV6-6	TRBJ2-5	-
TGTGCCTGCCCATCGCGGAGCTCCTACAATGAGCAGTTCTTC	CACPSRSSYNEQFF	-	TRBV30	TRBJ2-1	-
TGTGCCAGCAAACAGGGGACCTATGGCTACACCTTC	CASKQGTYGYTF	few	TRBV2	TRBJ1-2	TRBD1
TGTGCTAGTGGACCCCCCGGGACACTGAACACTGAAGCTTTCTTT	CASGPPGTLNTEAFF	-	TRBV12-5	TRBJ1-1	-
TGTGCCAGCTCACCACGACAGAACACTGAAGCTTTCTTT	CASSPRQNTEAFF	few	TRBV18	TRBJ1-1	-
TGTGCCAGCAGCCTTTCGAACACTGAAGCTTTCTTT	CASSLSNTEAFF	-	TRBV2	TRBJ1-1	-
TGTGCCAGCAGCTTGGGCGGGGGGGCGGCCTACGAGCAGTACTTC	CASSLGGGAAYEQYF	once	TRBV5-5	TRBJ2-7	TRBD2
TGTGCCAGCGGACCCTCAGAGGGTATCACTGAAGCTTTCTTT	CASGPSEGITEAFF	-	TRBV2	TRBJ1-1	-
TGTGCCAGCAGCTTGGTGCAGGGAGGGGGCACTGAAGCTTTCTTT	CASSLVQGGGTEAFF	-	TRBV5-4	TRBJ1-1	-
TGTGCCAGCAGCTTCGAGATGGAGGAGACCCAGTACTTC	CASSFEMEETQYF	few	TRBV5-4	TRBJ2-5	-
TGTGCCAGCTCACCATTCAGCGGGGGGGCCGGAGAGACCCAGTACTTC	CASSPFSGGAGETQYF	few	TRBV18	TRBJ2-5	TRBD2
TGCGCCAGCAGCTTGCCTAGCGGGGGTGTCCAAGAGACCCAGTACTTC	CASSLPSGGVQETQYF	-	TRBV5-1	TRBJ2-5	TRBD2
TGTGCCATCAGTGATGATGGACAGGGGAGCTTGTCTTACACTGAAGCTTTCTTT	CAISDDGQGSLSYTEAFF	few	TRBV10-3	TRBJ1-1	TRBD1
TGTGCCAGCAGCGGGACTCGGGGCAGAAACATTCAGTACTTC	CASSGTRGRNIQYF	few	TRBV11-2	TRBJ2-4	-
TGTGCCAGCAAGGACAGTAACAGGGATTCCTACGAGCAGTACTTC	CASKDSNRDSYEQYF	few	TRBV28	TRBJ2-7	-
TGTGCCAGCAGCTTGGAGATCGGACAGGGGGCGCCGGGAGATACGCAGTATTTT	CASSLEIGQGAPGDTQYF	few	TRBV5-4	TRBJ2-3	TRBD1
TGTGCCAGCAAGACTCCAACTTTGAACACTGAAGCTTTCTTT	CASKTPTLNTEAFF	-	TRBV27	TRBJ1-1	-
TGCGCCAGCAGCCAACTGGTCCCGCAGGGGGCCGATGAGCAGTTCTTC	CASSQLVPQGADEQFF	-	TRBV4-3	TRBJ2-1	TRBD1
TGCGCCAGCAGCCAGGGGGGCTACAGGGGAACTAATGAAAAACTGTTTTTT	CASSQGGYRGTNEKLFF	-	TRBV4-3	TRBJ1-4	TRBD1
TGTGCCAGCAGGGAAGGACAGGGGGATGGCTACACCTTC	CASREGQGDGYTF	few	TRBV28	TRBJ1-2	TRBD1
TGTGCCAGCAGCTTGGACATATCTACTGAAGCTTTCTTT	CASSLDISTEAFF	-	TRBV5-4	TRBJ1-1	-
TGTGCCAGCAGCTTAGGGGGAGGGGCCATTTCACACGGGAAAGAGACCCAGTACTTC	CASSLGGGAISHGKETQYF	-	TRBV7-9	TRBJ2-5	TRBD2
TGCGCCAGCAGCCCACGGACTAGCGGATACAATGAGCAGTTCTTC	CASSPRTSGYNEQFF	few	TRBV5-1	TRBJ2-1	TRBD2
TGTGCCAGCAACGATGTAACAGGGTACGGCTACACCTTC	CASNDVTGYGYTF	-	TRBV28	TRBJ1-2	-
TGTGCCAGTAGCCCGGCGGGCTTCTACGAGCAGTACTTC	CASSPAGFYEQYF	-	TRBV19	TRBJ2-7	-
TGTGCCAGCAGTTCCCCACAGGGGGGTAACCAGCCCCAGCATTTT	CASSSPQGGNQPQHF	-	TRBV28	TRBJ1-5	TRBD1
TGTGCCAGCAGCTTAGGACTAGCGGGAGCCTACGAGCAGTACTTC	CASSLGLAGAYEQYF	-	TRBV7-2	TRBJ2-7	TRBD2
TGTGCCAGCAGCATGACAGGGTCGAACACCATATATTTT	CASSMTGSNTIYF	-	TRBV9	TRBJ1-3	TRBD1
TGTGCCAGCAGGCACAACAGGGGAGCTAACTATGGCTACACCTTC	CASRHNRGANYGYTF	few	TRBV6-5	TRBJ1-2	TRBD1
TGTGCCAGCAGTGATCTTCGGGGTGGAAACACCATATATTTT	CASSDLRGGNTIYF	few	TRBV25-1	TRBJ1-3	-
TGTGCCAGCAGTTTATTTTTGGTTAGCTACTATGGCTACACCTTC	CASSLFLVSYYGYTF	-	TRBV28	TRBJ1-2	-
TGCGCCAGCAGCCAAGATTTCGACTCATATCAGCCCCAGCATTTT	CASSQDFDSYQPQHF	few	TRBV4-3	TRBJ1-5	-
TGCGCCAGCAGCGCAACCGGGACAGGGGAAGAGACCCAGTACTTC	CASSATGTGEETQYF	-	TRBV4-3	TRBJ2-5	TRBD1
TGTGCCAGCAGCCAAGACAGGGGATACGAGCAGTACTTC	CASSQDRGYEQYF	few	TRBV4-2	TRBJ2-7	-
TGTGCCAGCAGCCTAGGCGGAGAGACCGGGGAGCTGTTTTTT	CASSLGGETGELFF	few	TRBV5-4	TRBJ2-2	-
TGTGCCAGCTCCACAGGCGGGATAAGTTCATTCCAACAGTTCTTC	CASSTGGISSFQQFF	-	TRBV18	TRBJ2-1	-
TGTGCCAGCAGCCTCGGACTGGGCGACGGGACTGAAGCTTTCTTT	CASSLGLGDGTEAFF	few	TRBV7-2	TRBJ1-1	-